This T cell receptor (beta chain) was observed in a study of CD8 T cells in Susac syndrome. Random hexamers primed reverse transcription of about 0.45 to 1 ug RNA. Across 54 Vbeta and 13 Jbeta, immunoSEQ multiplex PCR amplified TCR beta CDR3. TCRdb called the immunoSEQ multiplex PCR reads again in MiXCR, with one record for every CDR3 protein. The top ten clones hold 0.085% to 0.14% of a sample with more than 55,000 distinct CDR3 sequences, around 96% of them seen once. The sequence derives from a human donor with multiple sclerosis. Source material: CD4+ T cells from PBMCs.

The CDR3 DNA sequence: TGTGCCAGCAGTCTCCCTACTAGAGGGAGTGAGCAGTTCTTC. Amino acid sequence: CASSLPTRGSEQFF. V gene TRBV28 combines with J gene TRBJ2-1; maybe TRBD2 (5 bases). Trimming stripped 5 bases from V and 9 bases from J, with 17 bases between. CDR3 length equals 14 residues. Germline V gene data show CDR1 as MDHEN and CDR2 as SYDVKM.